The 9 T cell receptor beta chains given below trace back to one sample, sequenced in a study of shared clonotypes between healthy human individuals. The data were produced by immunoSEQ multiplex PCR, yet TCRdb's version contains in-frame clones alone and is incomplete. The table shows a few million clones, with about 92% occurring only once. The sequenced sample was naive CD4+ T cells sorted from blood. As to subset: CD45RA+ positively selected. The receptor set was obtained from a young man in good health.

The V gene is TRBV6-5, the J gene TRBJ2-7; TRBD2 matches 9 bases. The CDR3 extends over 14 amino acids. Per the germline V gene, CDR1 is MNHEY and CDR2 is SVGAGI. V lost 6 bases, J lost 3 bases, and 6 bases stayed unmatched. The CDR3 here is CASSRGLALYEQYF. Written as DNA, the CDR3 is TGTGCCAGCAGCCGGGGACTAGCTCTCTACGAGCAGTACTTC.

V gene TRBV20-1 combines with J gene TRBJ2-3; the D is unclear. With 6 bases removed from V and 5 bases from J, the gap between germline ends came to 9 bases. Germline values: CDR1 DFQATT, CDR2 SNEGSKA (reference sequence). The CDR3 runs 11 residues. CDR3 DNA: TGCAGTGCCCCGGGTGTAGATACGCAGTATTTT. This gives the protein CSAPGVDTQYF.

The CDR3 DNA is TGTGCCAGCAGTTACTCTCGGTGGGGGGGTGAGCAGTACTTC. Translation: CASSYSRWGGEQYF. The V and J genes are TRBV6-5 and TRBJ2-7; 7 bases line up with TRBD2. This CDR3 region has 14 residues. Germline lookup yields CDR1 MNHEY and CDR2 SVGAGI. V shed 0 bases and J 7 bases; nucleotides not matched to a gene: 6.

About this clone: The sample has other DNA sequences that encode this CDR3 too. J is TRBJ2-2 and V is TRBV5-1; 7 bases are a match to TRBD2. Germline V gene sequence: CDR1 SGHRS, CDR2 YFSETQ. This CDR3 has 15 residues. V lost 2 bases, J lost 4 bases, and 5 bases stayed unmatched. The DNA of the CDR3 is TGCGCCAGCAGCTTATTAGCGGGTGGCACCGGGGAGCTGTTTTTT. Encoded protein: CASSLLAGGTGELFF.

This clone was picked up one time. For the CDR3, the DNA is TGTGCCAGCAGCCCTACCCGGGACAGGGGAGATACGCAGTATTTT. Translated: CASSPTRDRGDTQYF. V gene TRBV7-3 combines with J gene TRBJ2-3, with 10 bases matching TRBD1. The CDR3 spans 15 residues. The junction had 7 bases not matched to a gene; V was cut back by 5 bases and J by 5 bases. Germline V gives CDR1 SGHTA, CDR2 FQGTGA. The full variable domain, in which reference TRBV7-3 and TRBJ2-3 provide the parts outside the CDR3, is GAGVSQTPSNKVTEKGKYVELRCDPISGHTALYWYRQSLGQGPEFLIYFQGTGAADDSGLPNDRFFAVRPEGSVSTLKIQRTERGDSAVYLCASSPTRDRGDTQYFGPGTRLTVL.

To note about this clone: Other DNA sequences from this sample encode an identical CDR3 as well. The chain joins TRBV5-1 to TRBJ2-3; D remains ambiguous. The CDR3 totals 14 residues. Deletions cut 0 bases from V and 0 bases from J, with 5 bases between. Germline loops: CDR1 SGHRS, CDR2 YFSETQ. The CDR3 sequence: CASSLEGSTDTQYF. The DNA of the CDR3 is TGCGCCAGCAGCTTGGAAGGAAGCACAGATACGCAGTATTTT.

CDR3 sequence (DNA): TGTGCCAGCAGCCCCTTTCCCGGGATCTCTGGGGCCAACGTCCTGACTTTC. This codes for CASSPFPGISGANVLTF. V usage is TRBV7-3 and J usage is TRBJ2-6; the D gene is possibly TRBD2 (5 bases). Looked up from germline, CDR1 is SGHTA and CDR2 is FQGTGA. V lost 5 bases and J lost 0, with 14 bases in between. The CDR3 has 17 residues.

The rearrangement joins TRBV27 to TRBJ2-7, with 8 bases identical to TRBD1. This CDR3 spans 16 amino acids. The germline V gene encodes CDR1 MNHEY and CDR2 SMNVEV (reference sequence). V trimming: 6 bases; J trimming: 3 bases; junction bases outside the gene matches: 13. Written as DNA, the CDR3 is TGTGCCAGCAGCAGCCCGGGACAGGCCAACTACTACGAGCAGTACTTC. Its protein is CASSSPGQANYYEQYF.

V gene TRBV11-2 combines with J gene TRBJ2-7; D remains unclear. The V end lost 5 bases, the J end lost 2 bases, and 7 bases lay between the germline ends. This CDR3 spans 12 amino acids. Germline V gene sequence: CDR1 SGHAT, CDR2 FQNNGV. CDR3 residues: CASSAPPYEQYF. Here the CDR3 DNA reads TGTGCCAGCAGCGCGCCCCCCTACGAGCAGTACTTC.